The present TCR beta chain was sequenced within a study of blood T cell repertoires in COVID-19 (dated by TCRdb to about 2020). A note on the overall study: Collaborator samples came from the United States, Italy and Spain and covered acute and convalescent phases of COVID-19. The material from the prospective study consisted of cDNA or gDNA derived from T cells, B-cell-depleted T cells, or PBMCs. Samples came from the ongoing ImmuneRACE study (first 160 participants) plus 1,254 subjects from 6 global collaborators. The repertoires were released in a freely available public database intended as a resource for research on the immune response to SARS-CoV-2. The sample metadata nearly always contained a de-identified subject ID, COVID-19 status, age in years and sex. The dataset comprised deeply sampled blood TCRbeta repertoires from subjects exposed to, actively infected with, or recovered from COVID-19. HLA class I and class II types, where available, came from metadata supplied by the sample provider rather than from assay-based typing.

Overall study results and their limits: How much clinical and demographic metadata was included differed by source and by participant, and the metadata was provided uncurated.

The CDR3 numbers 14 residues from cysteine through phenylalanine. The read is trimmed to its CDR3 DNA, 42 bases read in frame from base 1. The germline V gene sets CDR1 to LGHNA and CDR2 to YSLEER. V is shortened by 1 base, J by 4 bases, and the region joining them spans 8 bases. The immunoSEQ Assay, a bias-controlled multiplex PCR, was used to amplify TCRbeta CDR3 regions from genomic DNA. From the authors' description of their analysis: Within the assay, amplification of reference gene primers was used to estimate how many nucleated cells each sample contained. To quantify the absolute abundance of each unique TCRbeta CDR3 rearrangement, sequence reads were collapsed and filtered. For each sample, productive Simpson clonality was calculated as the square root of Simpson's diversity index across productive rearrangements. TCRdb stores this immuneACCESS table with in-frame sequences only. Part of the clones is absent; in the studies checked, under half of the shortfall reflects unresolved V genes, and no reason is known for the rest. V and J calls and clone size are as listed in that table; D and trimming were resolved from the DNA. The sample table lists more than 350,000 clones, about 88% of them with a count of one. In total, the top ten clones hold 1.2% to 1.5% of the sample.

Participants in the prospective study were enrolled through a virtual design, were aged roughly 18 to 100 years, and lived in 24 United States geographic areas. In the prospective study, participants were assigned to cohorts based on the clinical history participants reported in a screening survey and a study questionnaire. A participant counted as exposed if, within 2 weeks of entering the study, that participant had been in contact with someone who had a PCR-confirmed or clinician-diagnosed COVID-19 case. In the prospective study, whole blood, serum and a nasopharyngeal or oropharyngeal swab were collected from each participant by mobile phlebotomists. Additional blood draws and questionnaires over an approximately two-month period could optionally be provided by prospective study participants. Prospective study blood samples were shipped either frozen or at room temperature before DNA extraction.

Note on this clone: The antigen it binds to is not known. Base-call qualities are not available, and no considerably larger clone is one nucleotide away.

The receptor's source is a woman aged 18-35 years who had been exposed to COVID-19. The rearrangement combines TRBV4-3 with TRBJ2-1; too little of a D gene remains to name it. Material for sequencing was PBMCs or T cells enriched from blood (not recorded which). In nucleotide form, the sequence is TGCGCCAGCAGCCAAGGTGAGCTTTACAATGAGCAGTTCTTC. Its coded protein is CASSQGELYNEQFF.